The 23 T cell receptor beta chains given below trace back to one sample, sequenced in a study of cytomegalovirus exposure and HLA in healthy donors. Researchers ran the PCR with 60 Vbeta and 13 Jbeta primers. Assay used: immunoSEQ multiplex PCR; TCRdb lists only in-frame clones, some missing. The table lists around 200,000 clones, over 80% of them singletons. Sample: PBMCs. The receptor set was obtained from a man aged 35-49 years in good health and CMV-seropositive.

This sequence joins TRBV7-9 and TRBJ2-1; TRBD1 is a possible D gene (6 bases). The CDR3 runs to 12 residues. The germline V gene encodes CDR1 SEHNR and CDR2 FQNEAQ (reference sequence). Trimming removed 6 bases from V and 7 bases from J, with 10 bases in between. The CDR3 DNA is TGTGCCAGCAGTCTCACAGGGAATGAGCAGTTCTTC. Translation: CASSLTGNEQFF.

This clone appeared a single time. This chain joins TRBV4-3 and TRBJ1-5, with D unresolved. V lost 2 bases and J 5 bases, leaving 16 bases between the germline ends. Germline values: CDR1 LGHNA, CDR2 YSLEER. The CDR3 is 16 amino acids. CDR3 protein: CASSQRAGFGDQPQHF. The CDR3 coding sequence is TGCGCCAGCAGCCAAAGGGCGGGATTTGGGGATCAGCCCCAGCATTTT.

The chain couples TRBV27 to TRBJ1-1; 9 nucleotides match TRBD1. Germline V lookup: CDR1 MNHEY, CDR2 SMNVEV (reference sequence). V lost 4 bases to trimming and J lost 6 bases; unmatched junction nucleotides: 9. This CDR3 comprises 15 residues. CDR3 loop: CASSSWTGEFPEAFF. CDR3 nucleotides: TGTGCCAGCAGTTCGTGGACAGGGGAATTCCCTGAAGCTTTCTTT.

The V call is TRBV7-3, the J call TRBJ2-3, with 16 positions matching TRBD2. CDR1 SGHTA and CDR2 FQGTGA come from the germline V gene. This CDR3 is 15 amino acids long. V was pared by 5 bases and J by 10 bases, with 6 bases of the junction left unmatched. The CDR3 here is CASSLGTSGGAAQYF. CDR3 DNA sequence: TGTGCCAGCAGCCTCGGGACTAGCGGGGGGGCTGCGCAGTATTTT.

In its sample, this clone was seen a few times. This chain joins TRBV29-1 and TRBJ2-5, with 8 bases fitting TRBD2. The germline V gene encodes CDR1 SQVTM and CDR2 ANQGSEA. V gave up 6 bases and J gave up 1 base; unmatched junction bases: 1. The CDR3 spans 12 residues. CDR3 protein: CSVGTSQETQYF. The CDR3 region has the DNA TGCAGCGTGGGGACTAGCCAAGAGACCCAGTACTTC.

V usage is TRBV10-3 and J usage is TRBJ2-5, with D possibly TRBD1 on 5 matching bases. Germline V CDR1 and CDR2: ENHRY, SYGVKD. This CDR3 comprises 16 residues. Trimming took off 3 bases at V and 5 bases at J, with 19 bases between the two ends. CDR3 in amino acids: CAISDSTPGIVETQYF. In DNA form, the CDR3 reads TGTGCCATCAGTGACTCGACCCCAGGGATTGTGGAGACCCAGTACTTC.

This chain uses TRBV19 with TRBJ1-2; D is perhaps TRBD1 (6 bases). Deletions cut 4 bases from V and 3 bases from J, with 15 bases between. The length of the CDR3 is 15 residues. Germline V gives CDR1 LNHDA, CDR2 SQIVND (reference sequence). CDR3 amino acids: CASSTIGQIDYGYTF. The CDR3 DNA reads TGTGCCAGTAGTACGATCGGACAGATAGACTATGGCTACACCTTC. Based on the CDR3 plus reference TRBV19 and TRBJ1-2, the full variable domain is DGGITQSPKYLFRKEGQNVTLSCEQNLNHDAMYWYRQDPGQGLRLIYYSQIVNDFQKGDIAEGYSVSREKKESFPLTVTSAQKNPTAFYLCASSTIGQIDYGYTFGSGTRLTVV.

The chain carries TRBV6-5 and TRBJ1-3; the match to TRBD1 covers 7 bases. J gave up 5 bases and V 6 bases, and 7 bases lay outside the gene matches. Germline-derived CDR1 and CDR2 are MNHEY and SVGAGI. This CDR3 is built from 14 residues. As DNA, the CDR3 is TGTGCCAGCAGAGACAGGGCGCCCAGAAACACCATATATTTT. Its translation: CASRDRAPRNTIYF.

This rearrangement joins TRBV30 to TRBJ1-2; D uncertain. V gave up 3 bases and J gave up 5 bases, with 10 bases separating them. CDR3 length: 12 amino acids. Germline V gives CDR1 GTSNPN, CDR2 SVGIG (reference sequence). The CDR3 loop is CAWRPDIYGYTF. The CDR3 coding sequence is TGTGCCTGGAGACCCGACATTTATGGCTACACCTTC.

Only a few counts were recorded for this clone. This CDR3 is CASSLARGAVQGRLNTGELFF. Written as DNA, the CDR3 is TGCGCCAGCAGCTTGGCCCGGGGGGCGGTACAGGGCCGATTGAACACCGGGGAGCTGTTTTTT. V and J are TRBV5-1 and TRBJ2-2; D is perhaps TRBD2 (7 bases). Trimming took off 0 bases at V and 1 base at J, with 25 bases between the two ends. This CDR3 contains 21 residues. CDR1 SGHRS and CDR2 YFSETQ come from the germline V gene.

The chain couples TRBV30 to TRBJ2-7; 8 bases fit TRBD2. The CDR3 sequence is 14 residues long. The V gene's germline CDR1 is GTSNPN and CDR2 SVGIG (reference sequence). Germline trimming cut 2 bases from V and 1 base from J; bases unmatched to any gene: 4. The CDR3 nucleotides read TGTGCCTGGAGTCTCAGCGGGGGATCCTACGAGCAGTACTTC. This encodes CAWSLSGGSYEQYF.

A remark on this clone: At one end the junction does not follow the germline gene, possibly because of a read error. The chain recombines TRBV7-8 with TRBJ1-2; 10 bases are a match to TRBD1. Germline V CDR1 and CDR2: SGHVS, FQNEAQ. The CDR3 runs 12 residues. The CDR3 coding sequence is TGTGCCAGCAGCTCCCCGGGGACAGGGGTGGTCTTC. Protein product: CASSSPGTGVVF.

The chain links TRBV5-1 to TRBJ2-5, with 7 bases matching TRBD2. The germline V gene has CDR1 SGHRS and CDR2 YFSETQ. The V segment lost 0 bases and the J segment 4 bases; nucleotides outside the gene matches: 6. The CDR3 has 15 residues. The CDR3 sequence: CASSLAGGIGETQYF. The CDR3 DNA follows: TGCGCCAGCAGCTTGGCCGGGGGGATAGGAGAGACCCAGTACTTC.

The sample holds a few counts of this clone. The chain carries TRBV7-2 and TRBJ1-5; D perhaps matches TRBD1 (6 bases). Germline V CDR1 and CDR2: SGHTA, FQGNSA. V lost 4 bases and J lost 4, with 8 bases in between. The CDR3 loop spans 13 amino acids. This chain's CDR3 is CASSSDSNQPQHF. The CDR3 DNA is TGTGCCAGCAGCTCGGACAGTAATCAGCCCCAGCATTTT.

The gene calls are TRBV28 and TRBJ2-1; 9 bases fit TRBD2. The germline V gene encodes CDR1 MDHEN and CDR2 SYDVKM. CDR3 length: 14 residues. Trimming took 5 bases from V and 15 from J; bases not matched to a gene: 14. In DNA, the CDR3 is TGTGCCAGCAGTCCCCCCACCTTGAGCGGGGGGCCGTTCTTC. Protein sequence: CASSPPTLSGGPFF.

This chain uses TRBV28 with TRBJ2-5; D possibly corresponds to TRBD1 (6 bases). V lost 3 bases to trimming and J lost 4 bases, with 12 bases between them. This CDR3 has 14 amino acids. CDR1 is MDHEN and CDR2 is SYDVKM in the germline V gene. The CDR3 DNA sequence: TGTGCCAGCAGTTTTTCACAGGGAGTAGAGACCCAGTACTTC. Residues: CASSFSQGVETQYF.

This sequence joins TRBV6-5 and TRBJ1-6, with D possibly matching TRBD1 (6 bases). The length of the CDR3 is 14 residues. V was clipped by 8 bases and J by 6 bases, with 14 bases between them. Germline CDR1 is MNHEY and CDR2 is SVGAGI. CDR3 in amino acids: CASVGAAFNSPLHF. In DNA, the CDR3 is TGTGCCAGCGTGGGGGCAGCCTTTAATTCACCCCTCCACTTT.

This chain joins TRBV4-3 and TRBJ2-7; D remains unclear. This CDR3 spans 13 amino acids. Trimming removed 0 bases from V and 7 bases from J, with 10 bases in between. Germline V gene sequence: CDR1 LGHNA, CDR2 YSLEER. This CDR3 is CASSQEQFREQYF. For the CDR3, the DNA is TGCGCCAGCAGCCAAGAACAGTTCAGGGAGCAGTACTTC.

The chain is built from TRBV7-9 and TRBJ2-1; perhaps TRBD2 as D (6 bases). The germline V gene has CDR1 SEHNR and CDR2 FQNEAQ (reference sequence). CDR3 size: 14 residues. V was clipped by 3 bases and J by 3 bases, with 9 bases between them. The DNA for the CDR3 is TGTGCCAGCAGCTTTGAGACTAGCTACAATGAGCAGTTCTTC. As protein: CASSFETSYNEQFF.

The rearrangement links TRBV6-1 to TRBJ2-7; possibly TRBD2 for D (5 bases). The CDR3 has 14 residues. Germline assignment: CDR1 MNHNS and CDR2 SASEGT. V lost 5 bases and J 2 bases, leaving 13 bases between the germline ends. The CDR3, as DNA: TGTGCCAGCAGTCCGACACTACTAGCCTACGAGCAGTACTTC. It specifies CASSPTLLAYEQYF.

Remarks on this clone: Additional DNA sequences in this sample encode the identical CDR3. The V gene is TRBV7-3, the J gene TRBJ2-5; 11 bases are a match to TRBD2. Trimming at V came to 0 bases and at J to 3 bases, leaving 0 bases not matched to a gene. The CDR3 spans 15 residues. CDR1 is SGHTA, CDR2 FQGTGA, per germline. CDR3 sequence reads: CASSLTSGGEETQYF. CDR3 coding DNA: TGTGCCAGCAGCTTAACTAGCGGGGGGGAAGAGACCCAGTACTTC. Supplemented by reference TRBV7-3 and TRBJ2-5, the full variable domain reads GAGVSQTPSNKVTEKGKYVELRCDPISGHTALYWYRQSLGQGPEFLIYFQGTGAADDSGLPNDRFFAVRPEGSVSTLKIQRTERGDSAVYLCASSLTSGGEETQYFGPGTRLLVL.

V is TRBV14 and J is TRBJ2-7; D may be TRBD2 (5 bases). V was pared by 4 bases and J by 3 bases, with 13 bases between. The germline V gene has CDR1 SGHDN and CDR2 FVKESK. This CDR3 is built from 14 residues. Here the CDR3 reads CASSLTGRGYEQYF. CDR3 bases: TGTGCCAGCAGCCTCACGGGCCGGGGCTACGAGCAGTACTTC. Drawing the rest from reference TRBV14 and TRBJ2-7, the complete variable domain is EAGVTQFPSHSVIEKGQTVTLRCDPISGHDNLYWYRRVMGKEIKFLLHFVKESKQDESGMPNNRFLAERTGGTYSTLKVQPAELEDSGVYFCASSLTGRGYEQYFGPGTRLTVT.

Turning to this clone: The sample holds other DNA sequences that translate to the same CDR3. The V and J genes are TRBV5-6 and TRBJ1-1; D not resolved. The CDR3 is 13 amino acids. CDR1 SGHDT and CDR2 YYEEEE come from the germline V gene. V lost 3 bases, J lost 2 bases, and 8 bases lay in between. CDR3 residues: CASSWAGNTEAFF. The CDR3 DNA follows: TGTGCCAGCAGCTGGGCCGGAAACACTGAAGCTTTCTTT. The variable domain in full, completed from reference TRBV5-6 and TRBJ1-1, reads DAGVTQSPTHLIKTRGQQVTLRCSPKSGHDTVSWYQQALGQGPQFIFQYYEEEERQRGNFPDRFSGHQFPNYSSELNVNALLLGDSALYLCASSWAGNTEAFFGQGTRLTVV.